The rows below give T cell receptor beta chains drawn from one sample of a study of regulatory T cells in long-lasting Graves disease. One entry per CDR3 protein results from TCRdb running MiXCR on the multiplex PCR reads. The sample lists 500,000 or so distinct CDR3 sequences, around 15% occurring once. These same records also appear under a second study, on T cells in Graves' hyperthyroidism and ophthalmopathy.

The input for sequencing was peripheral blood mononuclear cells (PBMCs), taken at new diagnosis, from a patient treated with antithyroid drugs. The source is a man aged 35 to 55 with Graves disease. CDR3s include the opening cysteine and the closing phenylalanine or tryptophan. D genes are given only for firm matches. Only part of the rows carry a size: once, few, many, or a class if the clone is expanded.

V gene	J gene	clone size	D gene	CDR3 length	CDR3 DNA	CDR3 protein
TRBV19	TRBJ2-3	-	-	14	TGTGCCACCAAGGTCTCGGGAAGCACAGATACGCAGTATTTT	CATKVSGSTDTQYF
TRBV30	TRBJ1-1	once	TRBD1	14	TGTGCCTGGAGCGACAGGGGTGGGAGCACTGAAGCTTTCTTT	CAWSDRGGSTEAFF
TRBV29-1	TRBJ2-1	once	TRBD2	20	TGCAGCGTTTTTTTGGCGGCCACGGTCAACCTCAGCGGGAGGGGTAGTTGGCAGTTCTTC	CSVFLAATVNLSGRGSWQFF
TRBV2	TRBJ2-7	many	TRBD1	13	TGTGCCAGCACCCAGGACAGGGGACGCGAGCAGTACTTC	CASTQDRGREQYF
TRBV30	TRBJ2-3	many	-	13	TGTGCCTGGGATGACGGGAGCGCAGATACGCAGTATTTT	CAWDDGSADTQYF
TRBV11-3	TRBJ2-3	many	-	15	TGTGCCAGCAGCTTAAGCCCTTCCAGCACAGATACGCAGTATTTT	CASSLSPSSTDTQYF
TRBV20-1	TRBJ2-7	many	TRBD1	14	TGCAGTGCTAGTGGGACAGGGGGTCTGAACGAGCAGTACTTC	CSASGTGGLNEQYF
TRBV11-2	TRBJ1-2	many	TRBD1	15	TGTGCCAGCAGCCCTGGACAGGTCGCGAACTATGGCTACACCTTC	CASSPGQVANYGYTF
TRBV4-1	TRBJ2-1	few	TRBD2	16	TGCGCCAGCAGCCGCCTGACTAGCGGGGCGGAAAATGAGCAGTTCTTC	CASSRLTSGAENEQFF
TRBV28	TRBJ2-1	-	TRBD2	15	TGTGCCAGCACCGCAGCGGGATCTACTGGGAATGAGCAGTTCTTC	CASTAAGSTGNEQFF
TRBV11-2	TRBJ2-2	many	-	15	TGTGCCAGCAGCCGACAGAGTCCGAACACCGGGGAGCTGTTTTTT	CASSRQSPNTGELFF
TRBV20-1	TRBJ1-2	many	TRBD1	15	TGCAGTGCTCGGACAGGTCTTCCTTCTTCGAATGGCTACACCTTC	CSARTGLPSSNGYTF
TRBV20-1	TRBJ2-5	few	-	11	TGCAGTGTGGCCACGGGAAAGACCCAGTACTTC	CSVATGKTQYF
TRBV18	TRBJ1-2	many	-	13	TGTGCCAGCTCACCACTAGGCAGCTATGGCTACACCTTC	CASSPLGSYGYTF
TRBV20-1	TRBJ2-3	many	-	16	TGCAGTGCTAGAGATATTACGGGACTTCAAACAGATACGCAGTATTTT	CSARDITGLQTDTQYF
TRBV20-1	TRBJ2-3	many	-	11	TGCAGTGCTAGGGAAAGATATACGCAGTATTTT	CSARERYTQYF
TRBV7-9	TRBJ2-5	-	-	14	TGTGCCAGCAACTTAAGTGGGAGCCAAGAGACCCAGTACTTC	CASNLSGSQETQYF
TRBV6-5	TRBJ2-1	many	TRBD2	16	TGTGCCAGCAGTTACTCAAGCGGGAGGATCTGGAATGAGCAGTTCTTC	CASSYSSGRIWNEQFF
TRBV4-1	TRBJ2-1	once	TRBD2	17	TGCGCCAGCAGCCAACGACACACTAGCGGGAGTACGTATGAGCAGTTCTTC	CASSQRHTSGSTYEQFF
TRBV11-2	TRBJ2-7	many	-	15	TGTGCCAGCAGCTTAGATCTGTTGAACTCCTACGAGCAGTACTTC	CASSLDLLNSYEQYF
TRBV27	TRBJ1-5	many	-	13	TGTGCCAGCAGGTTCGACCGCAATCAGCCCCAGCATTTT	CASRFDRNQPQHF
TRBV5-1	TRBJ1-1	-	-	13	TGCGCCAGCAGCCTGCAGAGGGTCACTGAAGCTTTCTTT	CASSLQRVTEAFF
TRBV29-1	TRBJ2-1	once	-	10	TGCAGCGCAGATGCCGGTGGGCAGTTCTTC	CSADAGGQFF
TRBV15	TRBJ1-5	many	-	15	TGTGCCACCACACAAGGCCAGCAGATCAATCAGCCCCAGCATTTT	CATTQGQQINQPQHF
TRBV28	TRBJ2-7	many	-	15	TGTGCCAGCAGACCCGGACCGTCCCCCCTCTACGAGCAGTACTTC	CASRPGPSPLYEQYF
TRBV7-9	TRBJ2-1	-	TRBD2	15	TGTGCCAGCAGCCATTGGACTAGCGGGAGCAATGAGCAGTTCTTC	CASSHWTSGSNEQFF
TRBV7-9	TRBJ2-1	many	TRBD2	13	TGTGCCAGCAGCTGGGATAGCGGGACCGAGCAGTTCTTC	CASSWDSGTEQFF
TRBV6-1	TRBJ2-7	many	-	16	TGTGCCAGCAGCGACCAAAGGAAAGTCAGCTCCTACGAGCAGTACTTC	CASSDQRKVSSYEQYF
TRBV11-2	TRBJ2-3	many	TRBD2	15	TGTGCCAGCAGCGCTAGCGGGGCGAGAGTTGATACGCAGTATTTT	CASSASGARVDTQYF
TRBV29-1	TRBJ1-1	-	TRBD1	15	TGCAGCGTCACAACCCGGACAGGGAATTCTGCTGAAGCTTTCTTT	CSVTTRTGNSAEAFF
TRBV7-3	TRBJ1-1	many	-	13	TGTGCCAGCAGCTTCTACGGGGGCACTGAAGCTTTCTTT	CASSFYGGTEAFF
TRBV7-2	TRBJ2-2	few	-	13	TGTGCCAGCAGCTCATGGGGGACCGGGGAGCTGTTTTTT	CASSSWGTGELFF